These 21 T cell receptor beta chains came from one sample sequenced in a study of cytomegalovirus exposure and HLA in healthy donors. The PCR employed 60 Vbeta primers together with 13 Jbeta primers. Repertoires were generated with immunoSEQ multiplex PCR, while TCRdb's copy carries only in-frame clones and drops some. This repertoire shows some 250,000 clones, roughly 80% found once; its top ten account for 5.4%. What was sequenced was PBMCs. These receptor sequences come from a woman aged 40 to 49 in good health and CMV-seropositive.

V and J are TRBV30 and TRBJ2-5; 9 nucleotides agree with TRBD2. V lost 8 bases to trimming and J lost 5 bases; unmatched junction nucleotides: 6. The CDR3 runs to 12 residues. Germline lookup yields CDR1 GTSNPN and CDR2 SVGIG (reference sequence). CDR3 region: CAGTAGGETQYF. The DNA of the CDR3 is TGTGCCGGGACGGCGGGGGGGGAGACCCAGTACTTC. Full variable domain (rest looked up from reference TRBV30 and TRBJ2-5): SQTIHQWPATLVQPVGSPLSLECTVEGTSNPNLYWYRQAAGRGLQLLFYSVGIGQISSEVPQNLSASRPQDRQFILSSKKLLLSDSGFYLCAGTAGGETQYFGPGTRLLVL.

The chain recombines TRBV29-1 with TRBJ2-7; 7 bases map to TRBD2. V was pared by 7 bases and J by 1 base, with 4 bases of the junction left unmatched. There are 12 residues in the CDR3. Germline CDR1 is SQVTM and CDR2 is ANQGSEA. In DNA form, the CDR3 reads TGCAGCGCCCGAGCGGGGTCCTACGAGCAGTACTTC. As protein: CSARAGSYEQYF.

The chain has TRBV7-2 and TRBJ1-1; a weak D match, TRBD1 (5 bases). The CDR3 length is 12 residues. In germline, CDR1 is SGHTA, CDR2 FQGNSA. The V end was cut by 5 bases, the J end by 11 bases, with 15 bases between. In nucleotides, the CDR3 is TGTGCCAGCAGCCCAGCTAGGGGTGCTGCTTTCTTT. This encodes CASSPARGAAFF.

The CDR3: CASSIGEGLGGYTF. CDR3 nucleotides: TGTGCCAGTAGTATAGGGGAGGGCCTAGGAGGCTACACCTTC. The chain recombines TRBV19 with TRBJ1-2; no clear D. The V and J ends lost 1 base and 8 bases respectively, with 14 bases between them. CDR1 is LNHDA and CDR2 is SQIVND in the germline V gene (reference sequence). The CDR3 spans 14 residues.

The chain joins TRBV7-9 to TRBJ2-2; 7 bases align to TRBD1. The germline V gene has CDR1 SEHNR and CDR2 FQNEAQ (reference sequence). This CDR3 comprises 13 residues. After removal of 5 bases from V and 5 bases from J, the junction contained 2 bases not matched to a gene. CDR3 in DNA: TGTGCCAGCAGCCGACAGGGTACCGGGGAGCTGTTTTTT. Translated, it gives CASSRQGTGELFF.

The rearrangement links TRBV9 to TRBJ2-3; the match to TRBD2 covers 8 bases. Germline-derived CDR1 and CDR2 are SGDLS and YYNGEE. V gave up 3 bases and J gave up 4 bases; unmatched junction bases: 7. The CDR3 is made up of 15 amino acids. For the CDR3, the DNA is TGTGCCAGCAGCGAAAGCGGGAGTATCTCAGATACGCAGTATTTT. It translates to CASSESGSISDTQYF.

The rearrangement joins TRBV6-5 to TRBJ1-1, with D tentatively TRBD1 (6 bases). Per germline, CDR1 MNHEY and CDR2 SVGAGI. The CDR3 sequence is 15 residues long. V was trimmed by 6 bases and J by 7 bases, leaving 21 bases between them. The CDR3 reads CASSRQNRVFNEAFF. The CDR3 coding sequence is TGTGCCAGCAGCAGACAAAACAGGGTGTTTAATGAAGCTTTCTTT.

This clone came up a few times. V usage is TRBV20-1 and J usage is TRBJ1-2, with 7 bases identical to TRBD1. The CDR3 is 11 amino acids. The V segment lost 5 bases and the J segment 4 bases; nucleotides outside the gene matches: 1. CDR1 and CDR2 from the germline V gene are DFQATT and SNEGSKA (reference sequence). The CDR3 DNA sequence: TGCAGTGCTGGGGACAGCTATGGCTACACCTTC. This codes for CSAGDSYGYTF.

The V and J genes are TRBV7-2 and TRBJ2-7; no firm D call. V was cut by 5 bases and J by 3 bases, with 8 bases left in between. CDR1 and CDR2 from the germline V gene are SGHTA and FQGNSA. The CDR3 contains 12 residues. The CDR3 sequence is CASSPTNYEQYF. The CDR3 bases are TGTGCCAGCAGCCCTACCAACTACGAGCAGTACTTC.

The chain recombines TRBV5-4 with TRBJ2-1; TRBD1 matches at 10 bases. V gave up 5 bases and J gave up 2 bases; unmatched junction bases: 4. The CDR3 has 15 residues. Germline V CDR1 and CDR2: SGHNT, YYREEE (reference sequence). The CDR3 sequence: CASSAGQGAYNEQFF. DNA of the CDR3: TGTGCCAGCAGTGCCGGACAGGGGGCCTACAATGAGCAGTTCTTC.

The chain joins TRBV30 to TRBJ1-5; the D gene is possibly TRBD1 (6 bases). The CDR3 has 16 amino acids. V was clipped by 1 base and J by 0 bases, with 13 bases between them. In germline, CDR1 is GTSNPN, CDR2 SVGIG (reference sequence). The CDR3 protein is CAWSAGARYSNQPQHF. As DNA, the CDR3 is TGTGCCTGGAGTGCAGGGGCTCGCTATAGCAATCAGCCCCAGCATTTT.

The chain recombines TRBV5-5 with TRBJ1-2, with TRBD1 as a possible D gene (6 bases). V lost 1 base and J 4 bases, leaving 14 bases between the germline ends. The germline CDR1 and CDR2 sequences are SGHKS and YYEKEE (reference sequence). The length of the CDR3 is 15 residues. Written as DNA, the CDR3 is TGTGCCAGCAGCTTGACCTGGGACATTGGCTATGGCTACACCTTC. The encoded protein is CASSLTWDIGYGYTF.

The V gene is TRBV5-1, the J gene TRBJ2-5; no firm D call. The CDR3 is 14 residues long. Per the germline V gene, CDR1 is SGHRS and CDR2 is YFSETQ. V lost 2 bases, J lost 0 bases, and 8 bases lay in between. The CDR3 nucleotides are TGCGCCAGCAGCTTCTTCACGGACCAAGAGACCCAGTACTTC. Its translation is CASSFFTDQETQYF.

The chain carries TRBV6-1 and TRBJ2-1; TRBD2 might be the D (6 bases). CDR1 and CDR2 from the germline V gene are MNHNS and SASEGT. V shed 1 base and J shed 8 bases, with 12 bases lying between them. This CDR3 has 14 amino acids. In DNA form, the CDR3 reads TGTGCCAGCAGTGAAGGCGGGACGCGGCATGAGCAGTTCTTC. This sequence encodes CASSEGGTRHEQFF.

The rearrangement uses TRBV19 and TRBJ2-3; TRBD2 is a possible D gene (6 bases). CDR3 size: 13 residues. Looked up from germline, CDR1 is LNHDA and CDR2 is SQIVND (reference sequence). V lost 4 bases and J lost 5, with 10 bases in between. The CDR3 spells CASSTREVDTQYF. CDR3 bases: TGTGCCAGTAGTACCAGGGAGGTAGATACGCAGTATTTT. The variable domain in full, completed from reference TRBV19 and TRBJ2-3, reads DGGITQSPKYLFRKEGQNVTLSCEQNLNHDAMYWYRQDPGQGLRLIYYSQIVNDFQKGDIAEGYSVSREKKESFPLTVTSAQKNPTAFYLCASSTREVDTQYFGPGTRLTVL.

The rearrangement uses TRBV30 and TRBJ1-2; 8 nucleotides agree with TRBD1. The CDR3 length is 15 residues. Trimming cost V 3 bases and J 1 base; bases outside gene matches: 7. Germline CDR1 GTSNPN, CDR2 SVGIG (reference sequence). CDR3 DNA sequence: TGTGCCTGGAGCTCCGGGACAGGAGATAACTATGGCTACACCTTC. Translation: CAWSSGTGDNYGYTF.

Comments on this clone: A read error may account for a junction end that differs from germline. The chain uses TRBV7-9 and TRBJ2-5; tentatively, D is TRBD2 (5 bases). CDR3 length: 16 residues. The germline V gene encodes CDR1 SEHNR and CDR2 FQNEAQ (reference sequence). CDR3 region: CSSSPEGIRETETQYF. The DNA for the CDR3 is TGTTCCAGCAGCCCAGAAGGGATTCGGGAAACGGAGACCCAGTACTTC.

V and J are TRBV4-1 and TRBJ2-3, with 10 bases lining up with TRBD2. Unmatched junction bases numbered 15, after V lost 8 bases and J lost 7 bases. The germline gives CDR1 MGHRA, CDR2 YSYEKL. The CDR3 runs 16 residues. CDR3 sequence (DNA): TGCGCCAGCGCTGCAATCACGGCTAGCGGGAGCAATACGCAGTATTTT. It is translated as CASAAITASGSNTQYF.

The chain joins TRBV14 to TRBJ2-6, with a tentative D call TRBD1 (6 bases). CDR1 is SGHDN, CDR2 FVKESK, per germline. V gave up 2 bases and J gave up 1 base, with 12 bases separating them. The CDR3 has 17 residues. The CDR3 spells CASSQNRDTSGANVLTF. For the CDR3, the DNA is TGTGCCAGCAGCCAAAACCGGGACACGTCTGGGGCCAACGTCCTGACTTTC.

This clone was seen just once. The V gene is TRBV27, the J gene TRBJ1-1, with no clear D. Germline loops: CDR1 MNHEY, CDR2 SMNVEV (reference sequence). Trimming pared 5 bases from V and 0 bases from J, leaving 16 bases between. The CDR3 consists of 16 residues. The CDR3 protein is CASSRSVEAMNTEAFF. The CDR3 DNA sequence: TGTGCCAGCAGTCGATCTGTAGAAGCTATGAACACTGAAGCTTTCTTT.

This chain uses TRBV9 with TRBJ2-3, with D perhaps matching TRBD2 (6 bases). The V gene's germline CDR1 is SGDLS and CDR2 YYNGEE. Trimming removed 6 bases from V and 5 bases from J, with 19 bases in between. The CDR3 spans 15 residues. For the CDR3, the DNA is TGTGCCAGCACCCCCGGGAGCCTTTCCGTAGATACGCAGTATTTT. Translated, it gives CASTPGSLSVDTQYF.